Presented here are 27 T cell receptor beta chains from one specimen sequenced in a study of spatial heterogeneity in lung cancer. Study results and limitations: The number of expanded tumor alpha and beta chains correlated with mutation number.

These receptors lack a known antigen. Specified time point: sample taken at primary tumor resection. A single record per CDR3 protein comes from TCRdb applying MiXCR to the 5' RACE reads. The sample records about 7,900 distinct CDR3 sequences, more than 6.5% being singletons. The input for sequencing was lung tumor tissue, taken at surgery. The receptors come from a female donor with early-stage non-small cell lung cancer.

This clonotype occurred many times. The size of this beta chain means little, since it is a stray read in a library made for alpha chains. The chain has TRBV30 and TRBJ1-2; no firm D call. V lost 0 bases and J lost 8, with 13 bases in between. This CDR3 is 13 amino acids long. Germline V gene sequence: CDR1 GTSNPN, CDR2 SVGIG (reference sequence). CDR3 sequence (DNA): TGTGCCTGGAGTGTGGTGGGGTATAACGGCTACACCTTC. Amino acids: CAWSVVGYNGYTF.

This clonotype was seen many times. This beta chain was picked up by a library intended for alpha chains and is off target, so its count carries little meaning. V usage is TRBV20-1 and J usage is TRBJ2-6, with D hard to call. Trimming took off 4 bases at V and 3 bases at J, with 4 bases between the two ends. The CDR3 sequence is 12 residues long. From germline, CDR1 is DFQATT and CDR2 SNEGSKA (reference sequence). The chain's CDR3 is CSAIDGANVLTF. The CDR3 DNA is TGCAGTGCTATTGATGGGGCCAACGTCCTGACTTTC.

This clonotype was seen ten or more times. This beta chain is off target for a library built for alpha chains, so its abundance means little. This rearrangement joins TRBV20-1 to TRBJ2-3; D gene uncertain. V was shortened by 0 bases and J by 4 bases, with 11 bases between the two germline ends. This CDR3 region has 14 residues. Germline V CDR1 and CDR2: DFQATT, SNEGSKA (reference sequence). CDR3 nucleotides: TGCAGTGCTAGAGATGAGATAGTTCCAGATACGCAGTATTTT. Its translation is CSARDEIVPDTQYF.

The table lists this clonotype with many counts. This beta chain is a stray sequence in a library constructed for alpha chains; its clone size is not meaningful. V usage is TRBV20-1 and J usage is TRBJ1-5; D unresolved. Trimming shortened V by 3 bases and J by 5 bases, and 8 bases separated the two germline ends. Germline V gene data show CDR1 as DFQATT and CDR2 as SNEGSKA (reference sequence). The CDR3 contains 12 residues. The CDR3: CSARSGDQPQHF. CDR3 DNA: TGCAGTGCTAGGAGTGGTGATCAGCCCCAGCATTTT.

This clonotype is labeled medium-sized. Since the library was made to target alpha chains, this beta chain is a stray read and its abundance is not meaningful. J is TRBJ2-1 and V is TRBV7-9; no clear D gene. Germline loops: CDR1 SEHNR, CDR2 FQNEAQ (reference sequence). V gave up 1 base and J gave up 0 bases, with 13 bases separating them. The CDR3 runs 17 residues. As DNA, the CDR3 is TGTGCCAGCAGCTTAGGGCGTGGCGGAAGCTCCTACAATGAGCAGTTCTTC. Translated: CASSLGRGGSSYNEQFF. Full variable domain (missing parts from reference TRBV7-9 and TRBJ2-1): DTGVSQNPRHKITKRGQNVTFRCDPISEHNRLYWYRQTLGQGPEFLTYFQNEAQLEKSRLLSDRFSAERPKGSFSTLEIQRTEQGDSAMYLCASSLGRGGSSYNEQFFGPGTRLTVL.

About this clonotype itself: In a library made to pick up alpha chains, this beta chain is a stray read with a size that means little. The J gene is TRBJ1-2, the V gene TRBV20-1; D may be TRBD1 (5 bases). Germline-derived CDR1 and CDR2 are DFQATT and SNEGSKA (reference sequence). The CDR3 consists of 13 residues. V lost 5 bases and J 3 bases, leaving 13 bases between the germline ends. This CDR3 reads CSAPAGTDYGYTF. As DNA, the CDR3 is TGCAGTGCTCCTGCCGGGACGGACTATGGCTACACCTTC.

This clonotype is labeled medium-sized. Since it is a stray read in a library aimed at alpha chains, this beta chain has a size that is not meaningful. The CDR3 DNA is TGTGCCAGCAGCTTGTTTGGGAGTAGCTCCTACAATGAGCAGTTCTTC. Amino acids: CASSLFGSSSYNEQFF. The chain carries TRBV5-4 and TRBJ2-1; a weak D match, TRBD2 (5 bases). This CDR3 has 16 amino acids. V lost 1 base to trimming and J lost 0 bases, with 11 bases between them. The germline V gene has CDR1 SGHNT and CDR2 YYREEE (reference sequence).

This clonotype rates as medium-sized. As an off-target read in a library built for alpha chains, this beta chain has a frequency of little significance. The genes are TRBV6-6 and TRBJ2-7; 8 bases are a match to TRBD1. The CDR3 sequence is 14 residues long. The trim removed 0 bases at V and 4 bases at J, leaving 2 bases unmatched. CDR1 is MNHNY, CDR2 SVGAGI, per germline (reference sequence). CDR3 residues: CASSYSNRGYEQYF. The CDR3 nucleotides are TGTGCCAGCAGTTACTCTAACAGGGGGTACGAGCAGTACTTC.

By frequency in the sample, this clonotype is medium-sized. The library was built for alpha chains, so this beta chain is an off-target read and its size means little. The V call is TRBV5-1, the J call TRBJ1-2; D is ambiguous. Trimming left V 0 bases short and J 8 bases short, with 8 bases between. In germline, CDR1 is SGHRS, CDR2 YFSETQ. The CDR3 spans 12 residues. This CDR3 is CASSLGLEGYTF. The CDR3 bases are TGCGCCAGCAGCTTGGGATTGGAAGGCTACACCTTC.

By frequency in the sample, this clonotype is medium-sized (0.01 to 0.1%). Little can be read into the size of this beta chain, an off-target read in a library designed for alpha chains. The V gene is TRBV5-1, the J gene TRBJ2-3; no clear D. Per germline, CDR1 SGHRS and CDR2 YFSETQ. This CDR3 is 14 amino acids long. The V end was cut by 4 bases, the J end by 2 bases, with 11 bases between. Written as DNA, the CDR3 is TGCGCCAGCAGCCTTGGATCCCCCACAGATACGCAGTATTTT. Encoded protein: CASSLGSPTDTQYF.

This clonotype is classed as medium-sized. Within a library made for alpha chains, this beta chain is off target, and its count is uninformative. The chain carries TRBV18 and TRBJ2-3; D not resolved. Germline V gene data show CDR1 as KGHSH and CDR2 as LQKENI. The V end lost 2 bases, the J end lost 4 bases, and 16 bases lay between the germline ends. There are 16 residues in the CDR3. The CDR3 region is CASSPMTPQAADTQYF. The CDR3 nucleotides read TGTGCCAGCTCACCAATGACCCCCCAAGCCGCAGATACGCAGTATTTT. Full variable domain (remainder filled in from reference TRBV18 and TRBJ2-3): NAGVMQNPRHLVRRRGQEARLRCSPMKGHSHVYWYRQLPEEGLKFMVYLQKENIIDESGMPKERFSAEFPKEGPSILRIQQVVRGDSAAYFCASSPMTPQAADTQYFGPGTRLTVL.

Note on this clonotype: Since the library was made to target alpha chains, this beta chain is a stray read and its abundance is not meaningful. J is TRBJ2-1 and V is TRBV11-2; D possibly uses TRBD1 or TRBD2 (5 bases each). Germline CDR1 and CDR2: SGHAT and FQNNGV. Between the trimmed V and J ends, which lost 4 bases and 6 bases, there was a span of 19 bases. CDR3 length equals 16 residues. The CDR3 loop reads CASSSLLGRGTNEQFF. Written as DNA, the CDR3 is TGTGCCAGCAGCTCACTACTAGGTCGGGGCACCAATGAGCAGTTCTTC.

This clonotype was counted ten times or more. For a library built for alpha chains, this beta chain is a stray read; little rests on its size. V gene TRBV5-5 combines with J gene TRBJ2-7, with TRBD2 as a possible D gene (5 bases). Per the germline V gene, CDR1 is SGHKS and CDR2 is YYEKEE (reference sequence). The CDR3 is 13 amino acids. Trimming took 7 bases from V and 1 from J, leaving 12 bases between them. DNA for the CDR3: TGTGCCAGCGTAAGGACGGGATCCTACGAGCAGTACTTC. Protein product: CASVRTGSYEQYF. The whole variable domain, remainder taken from reference TRBV5-5 and TRBJ2-7, is DAGVTQSPTHLIKTRGQQVTLRCSPISGHKSVSWYQQVLGQGPQFIFQYYEKEERGRGNFPDRFSARQFPNYSSELNVNALLLGDSALYLCASVRTGSYEQYFGPGTRLTVT.

This clonotype was recorded at least ten times. This beta chain was picked up by a library intended for alpha chains and is off target, so its count carries little meaning. The rearrangement links TRBV20-1 to TRBJ1-4, with D unresolved. This CDR3 contains 11 residues. Per the germline V gene, CDR1 is DFQATT and CDR2 is SNEGSKA (reference sequence). Trimming left V 5 bases short and J 5 bases short, with 6 bases between. CDR3 coding DNA: TGCAGTGCTGAGTCGAATGAAAAACTGTTTTTT. It codes for CSAESNEKLFF.

This clonotype has a count of ten or more. This beta chain slipped into a library made for alpha chains as a stray read, so its size is not meaningful. The V and J genes are TRBV5-1 and TRBJ2-4; D possibly matches TRBD1 or TRBD2 (6 bases each). Germline V gene sequence: CDR1 SGHRS, CDR2 YFSETQ. Trimming took off 0 bases at V and 6 bases at J, with 10 bases between the two ends. This CDR3 has 14 amino acids. The CDR3 loop reads CASSLEGGRNIQYF. The CDR3 DNA follows: TGCGCCAGCAGCTTGGAGGGGGGAAGAAACATTCAGTACTTC.

This clonotype appeared many times. This beta chain represents an off-target read in a library built for alpha chains; its size is of limited meaning. The chain couples TRBV5-1 to TRBJ1-2; TRBD1 agrees at 7 bases. V was pared by 4 bases and J by 4 bases, with 13 bases of the junction left unmatched. CDR1 is SGHRS, CDR2 YFSETQ, per germline. The CDR3 runs to 16 residues. CDR3 sequence (DNA): TGCGCCAGCAGCAGATCGCCTTCCGGACAGGCCTATGGCTACACCTTC. It codes for CASSRSPSGQAYGYTF.

This clonotype has at least ten counts. Found in a library prepared for alpha chains, this beta chain is an off-target read, and its abundance has little meaning. CDR3 bases: TGTGCCAGCACCGCAGCCCCGACAGATACGCAGTATTTT. Translation: CASTAAPTDTQYF. The V gene is TRBV2, the J gene TRBJ2-3, with D unclear. Germline lookup yields CDR1 SNHLY and CDR2 FYNNEI. This CDR3 has 13 residues. V was pared by 7 bases and J by 3 bases, with 11 bases between.

This clonotype was seen ten or more times. Within a library made for alpha chains, this beta chain is off target, and its count is uninformative. This chain connects TRBV10-1 to TRBJ2-7; TRBD1 might be the D (6 bases). Deletions cut 4 bases from V and 5 bases from J, with 30 bases between. Germline CDR1 and CDR2: WNHNN and SYGVQD (reference sequence). This CDR3 comprises 19 residues. The CDR3 region is CASSVPQGTRGWYGDEQYF. The DNA of the CDR3 is TGCGCCAGCAGTGTCCCACAGGGAACCAGAGGCTGGTACGGCGACGAGCAGTACTTC.

By share, this clonotype ranks as medium-sized (0.01 to 0.1%). A library made for alpha chains picked up this beta chain off target, so its size means little. This rearrangement joins TRBV5-4 to TRBJ2-5, with D tentatively TRBD1 (6 bases). Trimming left V 1 base short and J 2 bases short, with 9 bases between. Germline V CDR1 and CDR2: SGHNT, YYREEE (reference sequence). There are 14 residues in the CDR3. The CDR3 DNA reads TGTGCCAGCAGCTTGAGCACAGGGCAAGAGACCCAGTACTTC. Protein: CASSLSTGQETQYF. Combining the CDR3 with reference TRBV5-4 and TRBJ2-5 gives the whole variable domain ETGVTQSPTHLIKTRGQQVTLRCSSQSGHNTVSWYQQALGQGPQFIFQYYREEENGRGNFPPRFSGLQFPNYSSELNVNALELDDSALYLCASSLSTGQETQYFGPGTRLLVL.

By sample fraction, this clonotype is medium-sized. Found in a library prepared for alpha chains, this beta chain is an off-target read, and its abundance has little meaning. V is TRBV28 and J is TRBJ2-5; TRBD2 matches 7 bases. Germline CDR1 is MDHEN and CDR2 is SYDVKM. The CDR3 runs 15 residues. V lost 6 bases, J lost 0 bases, and 7 bases stayed unmatched. The CDR3 sequence is CASRPSGGYQETQYF. The CDR3 nucleotides read TGTGCCAGCAGACCGTCGGGGGGTTACCAAGAGACCCAGTACTTC.

This clonotype is medium-sized within its sample. This beta chain is off target for a library built for alpha chains, so its abundance means little. The V call is TRBV4-2, the J call TRBJ2-1; TRBD2 aligns across 11 bases. Germline V CDR1 and CDR2: LGHNA, YNFKEQ. The CDR3 sequence is 16 residues long. The V segment lost 4 bases and the J segment 7 bases; nucleotides outside the gene matches: 9. CDR3 protein: CASSPATLAGANEQFF. The CDR3, as DNA: TGTGCCAGCAGCCCGGCTACACTAGCGGGAGCTAATGAGCAGTTCTTC.

This clonotype is medium-sized in the sample. For a library built for alpha chains, this beta chain is a stray read; little rests on its size. The CDR3 loop is CASRVAGATDTQYF. The DNA for the CDR3 is TGTGCCAGCAGGGTAGCGGGAGCCACAGATACGCAGTATTTT. The chain has TRBV12-3 or TRBV12-4 and TRBJ2-3, with TRBD2 identical over 9 bases. This CDR3 comprises 14 residues. The junction had 3 bases not matched to a gene; V was cut back by 6 bases and J by 2 bases.

In its sample, this clonotype was seen many times. This beta chain is off target for a library built for alpha chains, so its abundance means little. This chain uses TRBV27 with TRBJ2-5; a weak D match, TRBD2 (6 bases). The V gene lost 0 bases and the J gene lost 1 base, with 12 bases spanning the gap. The CDR3 covers 16 residues. Germline CDR1 and CDR2: MNHEY and SMNVEV (reference sequence). CDR3 in amino acids: CASSLSLGLPQETQYF. The DNA for the CDR3 is TGTGCCAGCAGTTTATCTTTGGGACTGCCCCAAGAGACCCAGTACTTC.

This clonotype is medium-sized (0.01 to 0.1%) by share. A library made for alpha chains picked up this beta chain off target, so its size means little. The chain combines TRBV7-2 with TRBJ2-3; the D gene could be TRBD1 or TRBD2 (6 bases each). The germline V gene encodes CDR1 SGHTA and CDR2 FQGNSA. This CDR3 contains 13 residues. Trimming pared 6 bases from V and 4 bases from J, leaving 11 bases between. This CDR3 reads CASSFRGADTQYF. CDR3 in DNA: TGTGCCAGCAGTTTTAGGGGGGCAGATACGCAGTATTTT.

Comment on this clonotype: The library was designed around alpha chains, so this beta chain is a stray read whose abundance carries little weight. This chain links TRBV7-8 with TRBJ2-3, with TRBD2 matching 10 bases. CDR1 and CDR2 from the germline V gene are SGHVS and FQNEAQ. Germline trimming cut 5 bases from V and 0 bases from J; bases unmatched to any gene: 2. The CDR3 is made up of 15 amino acids. CDR3: CASSTLAGSTDTQYF. Here the CDR3 DNA reads TGTGCCAGCAGCACACTAGCGGGAAGCACAGATACGCAGTATTTT.

This clonotype was observed many times. For a library built for alpha chains, this beta chain is a stray read; little rests on its size. J is TRBJ2-2 and V is TRBV27, with D possibly TRBD2 on 7 matching bases. Germline CDR1 is MNHEY and CDR2 is SMNVEV (reference sequence). This CDR3 has 15 amino acids. Trimming stripped 3 bases from V and 1 base from J, with 9 bases between. DNA of the CDR3: TGTGCCAGCAGTTTGGGGGGGCAGAACACCGGGGAGCTGTTTTTT. Residues: CASSLGGQNTGELFF.

This clonotype showed up many times. This beta chain turned up in a library designed for alpha chains; as an off-target read, its abundance says little. The rearrangement links TRBV14 to TRBJ2-1; 10 positions agree with TRBD2. With 4 bases clipped from V and 6 bases from J, the junction kept 9 bases outside the gene matches. CDR3 length equals 16 residues. The germline V gene has CDR1 SGHDN and CDR2 FVKESK. CDR3 nucleotides: TGTGCCAGCAGCCCTTGGCTAGCGGGAGAACTCAATGAGCAGTTCTTC. Amino acid sequence: CASSPWLAGELNEQFF.